Only one count was recorded for the clone carrying this T cell receptor beta chain. The sample originates from a study of control samples from healthy donors and cancer patients. V lost 5 bases to trimming and J lost 6 bases; unmatched junction nucleotides: 4. This CDR3 is 13 amino acids long. CDR1 is MRHNA, CDR2 SNTAGT, per germline. Profiled with immunoSEQ multiplex PCR; TCRdb holds only in-frame clones, not every one. Among about 76,000 clones, about 89% were seen once, and the ten largest hold about 9.9%. This chain joins TRBV6-4 and TRBJ2-3; 8 nucleotides line up with TRBD2. The specimen was PBMCs. This receptor was identified in a woman aged 45 to 65 with colorectal cancer. The DNA for the CDR3 is TGTGCCAGCAGTTATAGCGGGGCGGATACGCAGTATTTT. Protein sequence: CASSYSGADTQYF.